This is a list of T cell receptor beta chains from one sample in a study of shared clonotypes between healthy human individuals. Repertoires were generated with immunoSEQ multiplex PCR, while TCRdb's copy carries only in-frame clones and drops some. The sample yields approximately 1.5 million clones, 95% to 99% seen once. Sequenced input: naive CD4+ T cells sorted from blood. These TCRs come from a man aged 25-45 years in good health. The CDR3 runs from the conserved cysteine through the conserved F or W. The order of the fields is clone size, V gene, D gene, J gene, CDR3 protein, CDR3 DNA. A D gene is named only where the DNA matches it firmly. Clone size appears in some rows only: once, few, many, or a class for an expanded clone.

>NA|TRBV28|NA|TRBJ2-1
CASSRDPYNEQFF
TGTGCCAGCAGTCGGGATCCCTACAATGAGCAGTTCTTC
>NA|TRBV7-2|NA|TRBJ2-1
CASAEGLSPIREQFF
TGTGCCAGCGCTGAGGGGCTATCTCCCATCAGGGAGCAGTTCTTC
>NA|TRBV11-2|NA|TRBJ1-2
CASSLATFFGGYTF
TGTGCCAGCAGCTTGGCGACATTCTTTGGTGGCTACACCTTC
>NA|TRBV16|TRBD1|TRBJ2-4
CASSPRDRAKNIQYF
TGTGCCAGCAGCCCCCGGGACAGAGCCAAAAACATTCAGTACTTC
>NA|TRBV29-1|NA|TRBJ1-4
CSVAWGNEKLFF
TGCAGCGTTGCCTGGGGGAATGAAAAACTGTTTTTT
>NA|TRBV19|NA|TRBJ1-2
CASSIDRYGYTF
TGTGCCAGTAGTATCGATCGGTATGGCTACACCTTC
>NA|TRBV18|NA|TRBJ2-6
CASSPGTGANVLTF
TGTGCCAGCTCACCAGGGACCGGGGCCAACGTCCTGACTTTC
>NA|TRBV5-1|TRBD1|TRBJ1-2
CASSLGGQTPYGYTF
TGCGCCAGCAGCTTGGGGGGACAGACCCCGTATGGCTACACCTTC
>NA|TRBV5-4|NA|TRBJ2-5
CASTHRGEETQYF
TGTGCCAGCACCCACCGAGGAGAAGAGACCCAGTACTTC
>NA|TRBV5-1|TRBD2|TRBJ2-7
CASSLVGTGTSGSYEQYF
TGCGCCAGCAGCTTGGTCGGAACCGGGACTAGCGGTTCCTACGAGCAGTACTTC
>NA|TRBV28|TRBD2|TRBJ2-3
CASSLGGGMRDTQYF
TGTGCCAGCAGTCTGGGGGGAGGGATGAGGGATACGCAGTATTTT
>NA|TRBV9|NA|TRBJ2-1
CASSSPTSPGQRTSYNEQFF
TGTGCCAGCAGCTCCCCAACCTCTCCCGGCCAGCGGACTTCCTACAATGAGCAGTTCTTC
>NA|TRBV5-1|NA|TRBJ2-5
CASSLGHRQETQYF
TGCGCCAGCAGCTTGGGGCACAGACAAGAGACCCAGTACTTC
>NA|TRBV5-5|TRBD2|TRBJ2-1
CASSRGLAGNSYNEQFF
TGTGCCAGCAGCAGAGGACTAGCGGGGAACTCCTACAATGAGCAGTTCTTC
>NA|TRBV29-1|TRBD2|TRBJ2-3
CSVAGTSGRGPDTQYF
TGCAGCGTCGCTGGGACTAGCGGGAGAGGGCCGGATACGCAGTATTTT
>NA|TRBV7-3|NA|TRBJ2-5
CASSLTGGRETQYF
TGTGCCAGCAGCTTAACTGGAGGGAGAGAGACCCAGTACTTC
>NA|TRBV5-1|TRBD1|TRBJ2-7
CASSLAGGDEQYF
TGCGCCAGCAGCTTGGCAGGGGGCGACGAGCAGTACTTC
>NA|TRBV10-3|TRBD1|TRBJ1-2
CAISGRTGDYYGYTF
TGTGCCATCAGTGGGAGGACAGGGGATTACTATGGCTACACCTTC
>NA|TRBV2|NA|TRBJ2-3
CAILGPGSPFF
TGTGCCATCCTCGGACCCGGATCCCCTTTTTTT
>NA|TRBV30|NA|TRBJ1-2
CAWSEGLRYTF
TGTGCCTGGAGTGAAGGGTTGCGCTACACCTTC
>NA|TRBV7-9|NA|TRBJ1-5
CASSLGVGSGGLGNQPQHF
TGTGCCAGCAGCTTAGGGGTTGGATCCGGGGGCTTAGGCAATCAGCCCCAGCATTTT
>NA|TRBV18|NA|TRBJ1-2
CASSPQVTVEFYGYTF
TGTGCCAGCTCACCACAGGTGACAGTCGAATTTTATGGCTACACCTTC
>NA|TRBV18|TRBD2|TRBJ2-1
CASSPPSGSGLDEQFF
TGTGCCAGCTCACCACCAAGCGGGAGCGGACTCGATGAGCAGTTCTTC
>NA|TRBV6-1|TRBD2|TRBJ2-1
CASSGAGVMGNEQFF
TGTGCCAGCAGTGGAGCGGGAGTGATGGGGAATGAGCAGTTCTTC
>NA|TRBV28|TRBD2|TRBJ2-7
CASSQTSGIYEQYF
TGTGCCAGCAGCCAGACTAGCGGAATCTACGAGCAGTACTTC
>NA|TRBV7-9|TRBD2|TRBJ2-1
CASSLEPGLVLYNEQFF
TGTGCCAGCAGCTTAGAGCCGGGACTAGTATTGTACAATGAGCAGTTCTTC
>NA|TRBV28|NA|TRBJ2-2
CASSLVLNTGELFF
TGTGCCAGCAGTTTAGTCCTCAACACCGGGGAGCTGTTTTTT
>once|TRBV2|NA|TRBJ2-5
CASSPTGVAETQYF
TGTGCCAGCAGCCCAACGGGAGTAGCAGAGACCCAGTACTTC
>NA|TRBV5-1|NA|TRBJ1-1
CASSLLDTEAFF
TGCGCCAGCAGCCTCCTTGACACTGAAGCTTTCTTT
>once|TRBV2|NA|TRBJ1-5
CASSENLGGSNQPQHF
TGTGCCAGCAGTGAAAATCTGGGGGGTAGTAATCAGCCCCAGCATTTT
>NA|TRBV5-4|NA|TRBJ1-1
CASSFGGNTEAFF
TGTGCCAGCAGCTTTGGGGGGAACACTGAAGCTTTCTTT
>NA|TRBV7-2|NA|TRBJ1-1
CASSALRANTEAFF
TGTGCCAGCAGCGCCCTAAGGGCGAACACTGAAGCTTTCTTT
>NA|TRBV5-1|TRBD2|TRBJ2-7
CASSHPPGGAGTGEQYF
TGCGCCAGCAGCCATCCCCCCGGGGGGGCGGGAACGGGGGAGCAGTACTTC
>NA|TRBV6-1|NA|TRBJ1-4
CASHKQAGIEKLFF
TGTGCCAGCCACAAGCAGGCGGGGATCGAAAAACTGTTTTTT
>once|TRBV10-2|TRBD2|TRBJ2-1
CASSVTSGSSYNEQFF
TGCGCCAGCAGTGTCACTAGCGGGAGCTCCTACAATGAGCAGTTCTTC
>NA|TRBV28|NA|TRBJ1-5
CASSSPPGASNQPQHF
TGTGCCAGCAGTTCTCCCCCAGGGGCGAGCAATCAGCCCCAGCATTTT
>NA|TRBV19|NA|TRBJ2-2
CASSTLGPGELFF
TGTGCCAGTAGTACACTTGGACCCGGGGAGCTGTTTTTT
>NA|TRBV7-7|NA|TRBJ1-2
CASSLVTSGVGYGYTF
TGTGCCAGCAGCTTAGTGACCTCGGGGGTTGGCTATGGCTACACCTTC
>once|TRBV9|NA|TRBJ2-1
CASSVDSVYNNEQFF
TGTGCCAGCAGCGTTGACAGCGTCTACAACAATGAGCAGTTCTTC
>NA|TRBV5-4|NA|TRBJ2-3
CASSLGPETDTQYF
TGTGCCAGCAGCTTGGGTCCGGAGACAGATACGCAGTATTTT